This T cell receptor beta chain came from a study of T cell responses to AZD1222 COVID-19 vaccine. Study-level background: Samples with a second dose at about 4 or about 12 weeks were pooled together. Study-level findings and limits: Donors in the cohort were predominantly white British and more often female, and clonal diversity was possibly underestimated. Researchers report vaccine-associated CD4 TCRs spanning spike, with dominance at 160-218 and 743-854.

Method: immunoSEQ multiplex PCR; TCRdb's copy keeps in-frame clones and lacks some. The sample shows about 92,000 clones, 85% to 90% of them seen only once. Note on this clone: Its specificity is not known.

Trimming cost V 1 base and J 7 bases; bases outside gene matches: 10. Per the germline V gene, CDR1 is SGHVS and CDR2 is FQNEAQ. This CDR3 comprises 17 residues. The sample in question was peripheral blood, obtained on day 0 of AZD1222 vaccination. The chain carries TRBV7-8 and TRBJ2-1; the match to TRBD2 covers 10 bases. This clonotype originated in an adult in good health. CDR3 in DNA: TGTGCCAGCAGCTTAGGCTGGGGAGCGGGAGGGAAGAATGAGCAGTTCTTC. The encoded protein is CASSLGWGAGGKNEQFF. The entire variable domain, with the rest obtained from reference TRBV7-8 and TRBJ2-1, is as follows: GAGVSQSPRYKVAKRGQDVALRCDPISGHVSLFWYQQALGQGPEFLTYFQNEAQLDKSGLPSDRFFAERPEGSVSTLKIQRTQQEDSAVYLCASSLGWGAGGKNEQFFGPGTRLTVL.